This TCR beta chain is drawn from a study of cytotoxic CD8 clonotypes in ibrutinib-treated CLL. Study-wide background: Of a cohort that held about a dozen relapsed/refractory and 15 treatment-naive patients, around 18 were IGHV unmutated. Findings and limits, study-wide: Age-matched healthy donor levels were exceeded by baseline clonality, which tracked circulating CD8+ T-cell counts.

Comment on this clone: Its specificity is unknown.

Sequencing used immunoSEQ multiplex PCR; TCRdb keeps in-frame clones, though not all of them. In the table there are about 160,000 clones, roughly 80% of which are singletons. The CDR3 has 17 amino acids. V lost 0 bases to trimming and J lost 7 bases; unmatched junction nucleotides: 9. In germline, CDR1 is MNHEY, CDR2 SMNVEV (reference sequence). Here the sequenced sample was PBMCs, taken after 12 months of ibrutinib treatment. This chain uses TRBV27 with TRBJ1-6; 7 positions match TRBD1. The receptor's source is a human donor with chronic lymphocytic leukemia. CDR3 sequence reads: CASSLSMDRRPNSPLHF. The CDR3 DNA reads as TGTGCCAGCAGTTTATCCATGGACAGGCGACCCAATTCACCCCTCCACTTT.